The sample holds a few counts of the clone carrying this T cell receptor beta chain. Antigen specificity is unknown. Germline V lookup: CDR1 MGHRA, CDR2 YSYEKL. Trimming took 4 bases from V and 5 from J; bases not matched to a gene: 6. The CDR3 has 15 residues. The authors incorporated unique molecular identifiers into the TCR beta cDNA libraries. TCRdb used MiXCR to reprocess the PCR reads, holding one entry per CDR3 protein. In the table there are hundreds of thousands of distinct CDR3 sequences, roughly 30% of which are singletons. The sample originates from a study of post-analysis software for immune sequencing data. At the level of the study: Patients had relapsing-remitting, secondary progressive or progressive-relapsing multiple sclerosis; some lacked subtype.

Study results and limitations: Normalized Chao1 diversity in multiple sclerosis patients fell significantly below that of controls. The study found TRBV5-6, TRBV5-1 and TRBV20-1 among five TRBV segments more frequent in patients than controls. Pronounced co-clustering by F measure was evident among identically batched samples.

The chain has TRBV4-1 and TRBJ1-2; the match to TRBD1 covers 11 bases. The source material was blood. This sequence was found in a girl aged 10 to 17 with multiple sclerosis. The CDR3 here is CASSPGTGGEYGYTF. In DNA form, the CDR3 reads TGCGCCAGCAGCCCCGGGACAGGGGGAGAGTATGGCTACACCTTC.